The rows below give T cell receptor beta chains drawn from one sample of a study of cytomegalovirus exposure and HLA in healthy donors. Produced via immunoSEQ multiplex PCR; TCRdb's table is partial and in-frame only. The sample lists approximately 93,000 clones, about four fifths seen once, with around 3.2% in the top ten. The sample comprised PBMCs. The receptor source for this set is a woman aged 40 to 55 in good health and CMV-seronegative. CDR3s include the opening cysteine and the closing phenylalanine or tryptophan. A D gene is named only where the DNA matches it firmly. Only part of the rows carry a size: once, few, many, or a class if the clone is expanded.

>.|TRBJ1-5|.|TRBV11-2
TGTGCCAGCAGGTCAGGAGGGTTCGATCAGCCCCAGCATTTT
CASRSGGFDQPQHF
>TRBD2|TRBJ2-3|.|TRBV28
TGTGCCAGCGGTACTAGCGGGAAGGATACGCAGTATTTT
CASGTSGKDTQYF
>.|TRBJ1-1|once|TRBV7-2
TGTGCCAGCAGCTTGAGCACTGAAGCTTTCTTT
CASSLSTEAFF
>TRBD2|TRBJ2-1|.|TRBV15
TGTGCCACCAGCAGAGATAAACTAGCGGGAGTACAGTTCTTC
CATSRDKLAGVQFF
>TRBD1|TRBJ1-5|.|TRBV28
TGTGCCAGCAGTTTATATGGTGTTGGGACAGGGGATGACAATCAGCCCCAGCATTTT
CASSLYGVGTGDDNQPQHF
>.|TRBJ1-2|.|TRBV5-1
TGCGCCAGCAGCTTGGTCCAGGGGAACTATGGCTACACCTTC
CASSLVQGNYGYTF
>.|TRBJ2-5|.|TRBV9
TGTGCCAGCAGCGCTCAACCCCTCCCGGAAGAGACCCAGTACTTC
CASSAQPLPEETQYF
>.|TRBJ2-7|.|TRBV19
TGTGCCAGTGCTTCATCACGACAGTACGAGCAGTACTTC
CASASSRQYEQYF
>TRBD2|TRBJ2-7|few|TRBV10-2
TGCGCCAGCAGGGGCGGACTAGCGGGAGCGGTCTACGAGCAGTACTTC
CASRGGLAGAVYEQYF
>.|TRBJ1-1|.|TRBV11-3
TGTGCCAGCAGCTTGGGCTGGAACACTGAAGCTTTCTTT
CASSLGWNTEAFF
>TRBD1|TRBJ1-6|.|TRBV4-2
TGTGCCAGCAGCCAAGCGGGACAGGTTAATTCACCCCTCCACTTT
CASSQAGQVNSPLHF
>TRBD2|TRBJ2-3|.|TRBV7-2
TGTGCCAGCAGCTCGCGAGTAGCGGGAGTGGTAACAGATACGCAGTATTTT
CASSSRVAGVVTDTQYF
>.|TRBJ2-4|.|TRBV5-4
TGTGCCAGCAGCTTGGACAGGGCCCGAGGGGACATTCAGTACTTC
CASSLDRARGDIQYF
>.|TRBJ2-1|few|TRBV7-2
TGTGCCAGCAGCTTAGGATGGACTAACAATGAGCAGTTCTTC
CASSLGWTNNEQFF
>.|TRBJ1-3|.|TRBV7-2
TGTGCCAGCAGCTTAAGCGGCCAGCCCTCTGGAAACACCATATATTTT
CASSLSGQPSGNTIYF
>.|TRBJ1-4|few|TRBV28
TGTGCCAGCATGCCTCCCGGGACTCAAAATGAAAAACTGTTTTTT
CASMPPGTQNEKLFF
>.|TRBJ1-1|.|TRBV6-6
TGTGCCAGCACTCGGGGGAGGAACACTGAAGCTTTCTTT
CASTRGRNTEAFF
>.|TRBJ2-1|.|TRBV29-1
TGCAGCGTTGAAGCGGGTCCTTGGTACAATGAGCAGTTCTTC
CSVEAGPWYNEQFF
>TRBD2|TRBJ2-7|.|TRBV9
TGTGCCAGCAGTGAGAGCGGGAGCCCCTACGAGCAGTACTTC
CASSESGSPYEQYF
>.|TRBJ1-3|.|TRBV4-1
TGCGCCAGCAGCCAACTCCGGACAGCCGGCTCTGGAAACACCATACATTTT
CASSQLRTAGSGNTIHF
>.|TRBJ1-2|.|TRBV29-1
TGCAGCGTTGAAAGTCGCGACTACACCTTC
CSVESRDYTF
>TRBD1|TRBJ1-2|.|TRBV5-1
TGCGCCAGCAGCTTGGGAGGGACAGGGCGAGTGGACGGCTACACCTTC
CASSLGGTGRVDGYTF
>.|TRBJ1-1|few|TRBV5-1
TGCGCCAGCACCCAACTGGGGAGCACTGAAGCTTTCTTT
CASTQLGSTEAFF
>.|TRBJ1-2|.|TRBV28
TGTGCCAGCAGTTTCGAGGACAGCCTTCGGGGCTACACCTTC
CASSFEDSLRGYTF
>TRBD1|TRBJ2-7|.|TRBV5-6
TGTGCCAGCAGCTTCACAGGGGTCGGTTACTACGAGCAGTACTTC
CASSFTGVGYYEQYF
>.|TRBJ2-1|few|TRBV5-6
TGTGCCAGCAGCTACGACGGAGAGGTCAAGTACTCCTACAATGAGCAGTTCTTC
CASSYDGEVKYSYNEQFF
>TRBD1|TRBJ1-5|few|TRBV6-1
TGTGCCAGCAGTGGGGACAGTAGATTGAATCAGCCCCAGCATTTT
CASSGDSRLNQPQHF
>TRBD1|TRBJ2-4|.|TRBV28
TGTGCCAGCAGCCCCTCCGACAGGGGGCACATTCAGTACTTC
CASSPSDRGHIQYF
>TRBD1|TRBJ1-5|.|TRBV18
TGTGCCAGCTCACAACTAGGACAGGTTAGGGATCAGCCCCAGCATTTT
CASSQLGQVRDQPQHF
>.|TRBJ2-1|.|TRBV18
TGTGCCAGCTCACCCGCGGGCGAGCAGTTCTTC
CASSPAGEQFF
>.|TRBJ2-1|.|TRBV4-2
TGTGCCAGCAGCCAAGATTTCGGTAGTGTATCCTACAATGAGCAGTTCTTC
CASSQDFGSVSYNEQFF
>.|TRBJ2-3|.|TRBV5-6
TGTGCCAGCAGCCGGTTTGTGGAGGCGCAGTATTTT
CASSRFVEAQYF
>.|TRBJ1-4|once|TRBV28
TGTGCCAGCAGTTCCCCGACTACTAATGAAAAACTGTTTTTT
CASSSPTTNEKLFF
>.|TRBJ2-5|.|TRBV7-7
TGTGCTAGCAGCCTCGGGGGAGGGGGAGTCTTAGAGACCCAGTACTTC
CASSLGGGGVLETQYF
>TRBD1|TRBJ2-2|.|TRBV28
TGTGCCAGCAGAACGGACAGGGGAGTATGGGAGCTGTTTTTT
CASRTDRGVWELFF
>.|TRBJ2-3|.|TRBV5-1
TGCGCCAGCAGCCCCGGAGGCTATTCCGATACGCAGTATTTT
CASSPGGYSDTQYF
>TRBD2|TRBJ2-1|.|TRBV9
TGTGCCAGCAGCGCCTGGGGGGGCTCCTACAATGAGCAGTTCTTC
CASSAWGGSYNEQFF
>TRBD1|TRBJ2-3|.|TRBV27
TGTGCCAGCAGTTTATCCGGGACAGGGACAGATACGCAGTATTTT
CASSLSGTGTDTQYF
>.|TRBJ1-5|.|TRBV2
TGTGCCAGCAGCTCTTATACAGGAGAAAATCAGCCCCAGCATTTT
CASSSYTGENQPQHF
>TRBD1|TRBJ1-3|.|TRBV7-7
TGTGCTAGCAGCTTAGGACAGGGTGCTGGAAACACCATATATTTT
CASSLGQGAGNTIYF
>TRBD2|TRBJ2-1|once|TRBV29-1
TGCAGCATACCGGGACTAGCGGGATTAGTGTACAATGAGCAGTTCTTC
CSIPGLAGLVYNEQFF
>.|TRBJ2-3|.|TRBV4-1
TGCGCCAGCAGCCCACAGCACGGGAGCAGCACAGATACGCAGTATTTT
CASSPQHGSSTDTQYF
>TRBD1|TRBJ1-1|.|TRBV7-2
TGTGCCAGCAGCAGACAGGGGGGGGCAGCTTTCTTT
CASSRQGGAAFF
>.|TRBJ2-6|.|TRBV15
TGTGCCACCAGCAAGGAGACTGGGGCCAACGTCCTGACTTTC
CATSKETGANVLTF
>.|TRBJ2-7|.|TRBV28
TGTGCCAGCAGCAAACTTCAGCGGACTGCCTACGAGCAGTACTTC
CASSKLQRTAYEQYF
>.|TRBJ2-3|.|TRBV27
TGTGCCAGCAGTTCCAGCCTGCAGGGGCCCACAGATACGCAGTATTTT
CASSSSLQGPTDTQYF
>.|TRBJ2-4|.|TRBV28
TGTGCCAGCACCCTCCCCGGCAAAAACATTCAGTACTTC
CASTLPGKNIQYF
>.|TRBJ1-1|few|TRBV5-5
TGTGCCAGCAGCTTGGAAGGGGCGCGGAACACTGAAGCTTTCTTT
CASSLEGARNTEAFF
>TRBD1|TRBJ1-4|.|TRBV19
TGTGCCAGTAGTCCCTTGGACAGGATTGGTGAAAAACTGTTTTTT
CASSPLDRIGEKLFF
>TRBD2|TRBJ2-1|.|TRBV29-1
TGCAGCGTACCTCTCCGCGGGAGGTCCTACAATGAGCAGTTCTTC
CSVPLRGRSYNEQFF
>TRBD2|TRBJ2-1|once|TRBV11-3
TGTGCCAGCAGCTCCCGACTAGCCGCTGAGCAGTTCTTC
CASSSRLAAEQFF
>TRBD1|TRBJ1-2|.|TRBV5-1
TGCGCCAGCAGCCGGGACAGTTCCCCCCTCTATTTCGCCTTC
CASSRDSSPLYFAF
>.|TRBJ1-3|.|TRBV6-1
TGTGCCAGCAGTCAACAGGGAGCTGGAAACACCATATATTTT
CASSQQGAGNTIYF
>.|TRBJ2-7|.|TRBV19
TGTGCCAGTAGTATAGGCGGAGGCTCCTACGAGCAGTACTTC
CASSIGGGSYEQYF
>TRBD1|TRBJ2-1|once|TRBV6-5
TGTGCCAGCAGTTTCCTGACAGGGACCGGGTATGAGCAGTTCTTC
CASSFLTGTGYEQFF